Listed here is a single TCR beta chain. Generated by immunoSEQ multiplex PCR, the TCRdb table keeps only in-frame clones and is missing some. The table includes fewer than 350,000 clones, around 90% detected once. There are 11 residues in the CDR3. Per germline, CDR1 SNHLY and CDR2 FYNNEI. V was cut by 7 bases and J by 7 bases, with 10 bases left in between. The data were taken from a study of blood T cell repertoires in COVID-19. Sequencing was done on a sample of PBMCs or T cells enriched from blood (not recorded which). The sequence was obtained from a woman in her 30s who had recovered from COVID-19. The chain joins TRBV2 to TRBJ1-2; D remains ambiguous. CDR3 sequence (DNA): TGTGCCAGCACTCAGGCACGTGGCTACACCTTC. Translating it yields CASTQARGYTF.